The 14 T cell receptor beta chains given below trace back to one sample, sequenced in a study of T-cell memory formation after mild COVID-19. In TCRdb, the 5' RACE reads were re-called with MiXCR into one record per CDR3 protein. The sample lists roughly 190,000 distinct CDR3 sequences, around 20% seen once, with 2.4% in the top ten. Sequencing input: PBMCs or a T cell subset sorted from them (not recorded which). The receptor set was obtained from an adult woman who had mild COVID-19 (a few samples of this study predate the infection). Cell type and time point are not known.

This clonotype was seen only a few times. This sequence joins TRBV24-1 and TRBJ2-1, with a possible D match to TRBD2 (6 bases). This CDR3 region has 14 residues. Trimming shortened V by 1 base and J by 7 bases, and 10 bases separated the two germline ends. CDR1 is KGHDR, CDR2 SFDVKD, per germline. The CDR3 nucleotides read TGTGCCACCAGTGATTTCGGGGGAGGTAATGAGCAGTTCTTC. Residues: CATSDFGGGNEQFF.

The chain employs TRBV4-3 and TRBJ2-5; TRBD2 matches at 10 bases. The germline gives CDR1 LGHNA, CDR2 YSLEER. CDR3 length: 16 amino acids. With V trimmed by 4 bases and J by 0 bases, 5 bases remained unmatched. This CDR3 is CASSPRTSGDQETQYF. DNA of the CDR3: TGCGCCAGCAGCCCCCGGACTAGCGGCGACCAAGAGACCCAGTACTTC.

This clonotype occurred a few times. This chain uses TRBV12-3 or TRBV12-4 with TRBJ1-1, with TRBD1 matching over 8 bases. J gave up 4 bases and V 4 bases, and 5 bases lay outside the gene matches. The CDR3 runs to 14 residues. CDR3: CASSSFQGATEAFF. The DNA of the CDR3 is TGTGCCAGCAGTTCCTTCCAGGGGGCCACTGAAGCTTTCTTT.

This clonotype has only a few counts. V gene TRBV29-1 combines with J gene TRBJ1-2; D unresolved. Germline CDR1 SQVTM, CDR2 ANQGSEA. The CDR3 is 13 amino acids. Trimming cost V 3 bases and J 5 bases, with 13 bases left between them. For the CDR3, the DNA is TGCAGCGTTGATGGAAAGGGAAAATATGGCTACACCTTC. Residues: CSVDGKGKYGYTF.

The chain has TRBV10-3 and TRBJ2-3, with 9 bases lining up with TRBD2. Germline CDR1 and CDR2: ENHRY and SYGVKD. The CDR3 runs to 16 residues. The V and J ends lost 6 bases and 0 bases, in that order; junction bases with no gene match: 7. This CDR3 is CAIRNSLAGSTDTQYF. CDR3 in DNA: TGTGCCATCAGGAATTCTCTAGCGGGGAGCACAGATACGCAGTATTTT.

This clonotype was detected only a few times. This chain uses TRBV20-1 with TRBJ2-2; D may correspond to TRBD1 or TRBD2 (5 bases each). Germline CDR1 is DFQATT and CDR2 is SNEGSKA (reference sequence). Between the trimmed V and J ends, which lost 0 bases and 4 bases, there was a span of 9 bases. The CDR3 consists of 14 residues. CDR3 in DNA: TGCAGTGCTAGAGATGGGGGAAGCACCGGGGAGCTGTTTTTT. Protein: CSARDGGSTGELFF.

This clonotype was counted ten times or more. CDR3 sequence reads: CASSLRVADTQYF. CDR3 DNA: TGTGCCAGCAGCTTGAGAGTGGCAGATACGCAGTATTTT. The chain links TRBV7-6 to TRBJ2-3; unclear D gene. The CDR3 contains 13 residues. Germline CDR1 reads SGHVS; CDR2 reads FNYEAQ. Trimming cost V 3 bases and J 4 bases, with 8 bases left between them.

The chain employs TRBV29-1 and TRBJ2-5; D ambiguous. The CDR3 has 13 amino acids. Trimming took 6 bases from V and 2 from J, leaving 13 bases between them. Looked up from germline, CDR1 is SQVTM and CDR2 is ANQGSEA. The DNA for the CDR3 is TGCAGCGTCGCCCGACAATGGCAAGAGACCCAGTACTTC. Residues: CSVARQWQETQYF. Combining the CDR3 with reference TRBV29-1 and TRBJ2-5 gives the whole variable domain SAVISQKPSRDICQRGTSLTIQCQVDSQVTMMFWYRQQPGQSLTLIATANQGSEATYESGFVIDKFPISRPNLTFSTLTVSNMSPEDSSIYLCSVARQWQETQYFGPGTRLLVL.

The V gene is TRBV12-3 or TRBV12-4, the J gene TRBJ2-1, with 10 bases aligning to TRBD2. V gave up 1 base and J gave up 10 bases; unmatched junction bases: 4. The CDR3 is 14 amino acids. This CDR3 is CASSLGAGGREQFF. CDR3 sequence (DNA): TGTGCCAGCAGTTTAGGAGCGGGGGGGCGAGAGCAGTTCTTC.

This clonotype was counted only a few times. J is TRBJ2-1 and V is TRBV7-9; 7 positions agree with TRBD2. This CDR3 has 14 residues. The germline V gene encodes CDR1 SEHNR and CDR2 FQNEAQ (reference sequence). V gave up 3 bases and J gave up 8 bases; unmatched junction bases: 7. Here the CDR3 DNA reads TGTGCCAGCAGCTTTGGCGGGAGTTTGGATGAGCAGTTCTTC. Translated, it gives CASSFGGSLDEQFF.

This clonotype was found a few times. V and J are TRBV18 and TRBJ2-2; D possibly corresponds to TRBD2 (5 bases). Trimming removed 3 bases from V and 5 bases from J, with 13 bases in between. The length of the CDR3 is 15 residues. CDR1 and CDR2 (germline): KGHSH, LQKENI. The CDR3 sequence: CASSPRTGDTGELFF. The CDR3 DNA follows: TGTGCCAGCTCACCGAGGACCGGGGATACCGGGGAGCTGTTTTTT.

The chain recombines TRBV7-9 with TRBJ1-1, with no clear D. Trimming cost V 3 bases and J 0 bases, with 17 bases left between them. Germline lookup yields CDR1 SEHNR and CDR2 FQNEAQ (reference sequence). This CDR3 contains 17 residues. In DNA form, the CDR3 reads TGTGCCAGCAGCTTCGAACTTTCTACTCTAATGAACACTGAAGCTTTCTTT. It translates to CASSFELSTLMNTEAFF.

In its sample, this clonotype was seen a few times. This chain uses TRBV5-1 with TRBJ1-1, with D possibly TRBD1 on 6 matching bases. The germline V gene has CDR1 SGHRS and CDR2 YFSETQ. This CDR3 comprises 15 residues. The V end lost 4 bases, the J end lost 1 base, and 14 bases lay between the germline ends. The CDR3 DNA reads as TGCGCCAGCAGCATTCAAACAGGGACGAACACTGAAGCTTTCTTT. Encoded protein: CASSIQTGTNTEAFF.

The V gene is TRBV5-6, the J gene TRBJ2-3; 14 nucleotides agree with TRBD2. Losses at the gene ends were 0 bases for V and 8 bases for J; bases not matched to a gene: 8. Germline V lookup: CDR1 SGHDT, CDR2 YYEEEE. The CDR3 is 17 amino acids. In nucleotides, the CDR3 is TGTGCCAGCAGCTTGGCCGGGACTAGCGGGAGTGTGGGTACGCAGTATTTT. This encodes CASSLAGTSGSVGTQYF.